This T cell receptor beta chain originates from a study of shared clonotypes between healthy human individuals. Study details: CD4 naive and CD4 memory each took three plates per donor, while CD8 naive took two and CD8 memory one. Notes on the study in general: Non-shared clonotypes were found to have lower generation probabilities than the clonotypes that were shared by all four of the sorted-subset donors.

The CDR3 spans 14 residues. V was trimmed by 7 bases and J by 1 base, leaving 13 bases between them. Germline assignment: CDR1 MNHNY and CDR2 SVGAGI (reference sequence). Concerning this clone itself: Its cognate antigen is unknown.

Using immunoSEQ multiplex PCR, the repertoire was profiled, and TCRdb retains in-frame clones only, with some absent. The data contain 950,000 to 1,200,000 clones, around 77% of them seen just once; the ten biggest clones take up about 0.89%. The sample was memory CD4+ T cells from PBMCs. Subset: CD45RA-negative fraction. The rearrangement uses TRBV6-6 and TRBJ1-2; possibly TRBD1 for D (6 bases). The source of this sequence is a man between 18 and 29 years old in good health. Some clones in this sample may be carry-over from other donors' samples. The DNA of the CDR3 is TGTGCCAGCACGCAGGACAGCTTTAACTATGGCTACACCTTC. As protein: CASTQDSFNYGYTF.